This T cell receptor beta chain was profiled in a study of blood T cell repertoires in COVID-19. Study at large: Acute and convalescent COVID-19 samples came from the United States, Italy and Spain. Sources were T cells, B-cell-depleted T cells, or PBMCs; the material itself was cDNA or gDNA.

Looked up from germline, CDR1 is LNHDA and CDR2 is SQIVND (reference sequence). The V and J ends lost 2 bases and 1 base respectively, with 9 bases between them. The CDR3 is made up of 15 amino acids. Per the original data handling: By means of reference gene primer amplification, nucleated cell counts were estimated. Profiling relied on immunoSEQ multiplex PCR, and the TCRdb table lists in-frame clones only, not all of them. Clonal size and the V and J genes are those of that table, whereas D and trimming came from the DNA. The table includes about 210,000 clones, approximately 86% detected once. Source material: peripheral blood. The origin of this receptor is a man in his forties with acute or convalescent COVID-19. The rearrangement joins TRBV19 to TRBJ1-5; no reliable D call. CDR3 region: CASSIQPGSNQPQHF. In DNA, the CDR3 is TGTGCCAGTAGTATACAGCCGGGGAGCAATCAGCCCCAGCATTTT. The variable domain in full, with the rest retrieved from reference TRBV19 and TRBJ1-5, is DGGITQSPKYLFRKEGQNVTLSCEQNLNHDAMYWYRQDPGQGLRLIYYSQIVNDFQKGDIAEGYSVSREKKESFPLTVTSAQKNPTAFYLCASSIQPGSNQPQHFGDGTRLSIL.